Each of the 17 T cell receptor beta chains below was sequenced from the same sample in a study of shared clonotypes between healthy human individuals. Measured with immunoSEQ multiplex PCR; TCRdb has only the in-frame clones, and not every one. Of approximately 940,000 clones listed, 70% to 85% are singletons. Sequenced material: memory CD4+ T cells sorted from blood. As to subset: CD45RA-negative fraction. Receptors originate from a man younger than 35 in good health.

This clone was picked up many times. The rearrangement links TRBV2 to TRBJ1-1, with D possibly being TRBD1 (6 bases). From germline, CDR1 is SNHLY and CDR2 FYNNEI. The CDR3 covers 12 residues. The V and J ends lost 5 bases and 5 bases respectively, with 9 bases between them. CDR3 coding DNA: TGTGCCAGCAGTTTCAGGGGAACTGAAGCTTTCTTT. Protein: CASSFRGTEAFF. Full variable domain (outside the CDR3, taken from reference TRBV2 and TRBJ1-1): EPEVTQTPSHQVTQMGQEVILRCVPISNHLYFYWYRQILGQKVEFLVSFYNNEISEKSEIFDDQFSVERPDGSNFTLKIRSTKLEDSAMYFCASSFRGTEAFFGQGTRLTVV.

The rearrangement links TRBV30 to TRBJ2-7; D might be TRBD2 (6 bases). V lost 2 bases to trimming and J lost 1 base, with 21 bases between them. Germline V gene sequence: CDR1 GTSNPN, CDR2 SVGIG (reference sequence). The CDR3 runs to 17 residues. The CDR3 sequence: CAWSRRGSMNPSYEQYF. The CDR3, as DNA: TGTGCCTGGAGTAGGCGGGGCAGCATGAACCCTTCCTACGAGCAGTACTTC.

About this clone: Within the sample, other DNA sequences also encode this same CDR3. J is TRBJ2-1 and V is TRBV5-4; the match to TRBD2 covers 10 bases. The junction had 5 bases not matched to a gene; V was cut back by 4 bases and J by 4 bases. This CDR3 contains 15 residues. Looked up from germline, CDR1 is SGHNT and CDR2 is YYREEE (reference sequence). CDR3 DNA: TGTGCCAGCAGCCCTAGGACTAGCGGATACAATGAGCAGTTCTTC. Translating it yields CASSPRTSGYNEQFF.

The chain joins TRBV5-4 to TRBJ1-2; D unclear. Trimming pared 0 bases from V and 1 base from J, leaving 10 bases between. Germline V gene lookup returns CDR1 SGHNT and CDR2 YYREEE (reference sequence). This CDR3 has 15 residues. In nucleotides, the CDR3 is TGTGCCAGCAGCTTGGACAGACTTCATAACTATGGCTACACCTTC. Translating it yields CASSLDRLHNYGYTF.

This clone occurred a few times. The chain is built from TRBV30 and TRBJ2-2; 7 positions match TRBD1. With V trimmed by 4 bases and J by 1 base, 3 bases remained unmatched. Per germline, CDR1 GTSNPN and CDR2 SVGIG (reference sequence). The CDR3 extends over 14 amino acids. Here the CDR3 DNA reads TGTGCCTGGATACGACAGGGGAACACCGGGGAGCTGTTTTTT. It encodes CAWIRQGNTGELFF.

The chain joins TRBV25-1 to TRBJ2-3; TRBD2 agrees at 11 bases. Trimming removed 1 base from V and 6 bases from J; junction bases left unmatched: 6. CDR3 size: 16 residues. Germline CDR1 and CDR2: MGHDK and SYGVNS. The CDR3 DNA reads as TGTGCCAGCAGTGAATTTACTAGCGGGAGTCCCGATACGCAGTATTTT. Protein: CASSEFTSGSPDTQYF.

The J gene is TRBJ2-1, the V gene TRBV18, with 13 bases fitting TRBD2. Per germline, CDR1 KGHSH and CDR2 LQKENI. V was pared by 6 bases and J by 16 bases, with 9 bases of the junction left unmatched. This CDR3 comprises 13 residues. CDR3: CASSLGTSGMLFF. The CDR3 DNA reads as TGTGCCAGCTCCCTCGGGACTAGCGGGATGTTATTCTTC.

The CDR3 coding sequence is TGTGCCAGCAGCTTAGCGGCGAGGGAAACTGCTGGCTACACCTTC. Translation: CASSLAARETAGYTF. The rearrangement joins TRBV11-1 to TRBJ1-2; unclear D gene. The CDR3 totals 15 residues. Germline assignment: CDR1 SGHAT and CDR2 FQDESV (reference sequence). With 0 bases removed from V and 7 bases from J, the gap between germline ends came to 15 bases.

The chain has TRBV2 and TRBJ2-5; D might be TRBD2 (5 bases). The CDR3 loop spans 12 amino acids. The ends were cut back, 6 bases at V and 4 bases at J, with 9 bases in the middle. Germline V gene sequence: CDR1 SNHLY, CDR2 FYNNEI. In DNA form, the CDR3 reads TGTGCCAGCAGGGGAGCGCCAGAGACCCAGTACTTC. This translates into CASRGAPETQYF.

A single count supports this clone. V and J are TRBV2 and TRBJ2-2, with no clear D. Germline lookup yields CDR1 SNHLY and CDR2 FYNNEI. Trimming stripped 6 bases from V and 8 bases from J, with 13 bases between. CDR3 length: 13 residues. The CDR3 is CASSPTPAGELFF. The CDR3 bases are TGTGCCAGCAGCCCGACCCCGGCGGGGGAGCTGTTTTTT. Full variable domain (missing parts from reference TRBV2 and TRBJ2-2): EPEVTQTPSHQVTQMGQEVILRCVPISNHLYFYWYRQILGQKVEFLVSFYNNEISEKSEIFDDQFSVERPDGSNFTLKIRSTKLEDSAMYFCASSPTPAGELFFGEGSRLTVL.

The V and J genes are TRBV6-5 and TRBJ2-7; unclear D gene. Germline V gives CDR1 MNHEY, CDR2 SVGAGI. The CDR3 consists of 14 residues. The ends were cut back, 5 bases at V and 1 base at J, with 12 bases in the middle. The chain's CDR3 is CASSPYLGSYEQYF. DNA for the CDR3: TGTGCCAGCAGTCCATACCTCGGGTCCTACGAGCAGTACTTC.

Written as DNA, the CDR3 is TGTGCCAGCAGTTCACAACGGACTAGCGGGATTGAATCCAAAAACATTCAGTACTTC. Its translation is CASSSQRTSGIESKNIQYF. The chain combines TRBV2 with TRBJ2-4, with 12 positions matching TRBD2. This CDR3 region has 19 residues. In germline, CDR1 is SNHLY, CDR2 FYNNEI. With 5 bases clipped from V and 2 bases from J, the junction kept 13 bases outside the gene matches.

J is TRBJ2-1 and V is TRBV7-9; 8 bases map to TRBD1. The CDR3 consists of 15 residues. With 5 bases clipped from V and 5 bases from J, the junction kept 8 bases outside the gene matches. CDR1 is SEHNR, CDR2 FQNEAQ, per germline (reference sequence). This CDR3 reads CASSPGQGPNNEQFF. CDR3 DNA: TGTGCCAGCAGCCCCGGACAGGGACCTAACAATGAGCAGTTCTTC.

V usage is TRBV11-2 and J usage is TRBJ1-5; 11 bases match TRBD1. The CDR3 contains 15 residues. Germline assignment: CDR1 SGHAT and CDR2 FQNNGV. V dropped 3 bases and J dropped 7; count of bases not matched to a gene: 5. CDR3 sequence: CASSLGQGGGQPQHF. The CDR3 region has the DNA TGTGCCAGCAGCTTGGGACAGGGGGGCGGGCAGCCCCAGCATTTT.

This rearrangement joins TRBV2 to TRBJ1-3; D perhaps matches TRBD1 (6 bases). The CDR3 runs to 15 residues. V lost 6 bases, J lost 0 bases, and 12 bases lay in between. In germline, CDR1 is SNHLY, CDR2 FYNNEI. The CDR3 is CASRNRDFSGNTIYF. CDR3 in DNA: TGTGCCAGCAGGAACAGGGATTTCTCTGGAAACACCATATATTTT.

This chain connects TRBV18 to TRBJ2-5, with D perhaps matching TRBD2 (6 bases). The CDR3 runs 14 residues. V was shortened by 4 bases and J by 4 bases, with 13 bases between the two germline ends. Per the germline V gene, CDR1 is KGHSH and CDR2 is LQKENI. Written as DNA, the CDR3 is TGTGCCAGCTCACGGGCGGGATTGGGAGAGACCCAGTACTTC. Translation gives CASSRAGLGETQYF.

This chain links TRBV18 with TRBJ2-7; 7 bases map to TRBD1. The V and J ends lost 4 bases and 6 bases, in that order; junction bases with no gene match: 6. Germline-derived CDR1 and CDR2 are KGHSH and LQKENI. The CDR3 runs 13 residues. CDR3 protein: CASSLEQGSEQYF. In nucleotides, the CDR3 is TGTGCCAGCTCACTCGAACAGGGGAGCGAGCAGTACTTC. Combining the CDR3 with reference TRBV18 and TRBJ2-7 gives the whole variable domain NAGVMQNPRHLVRRRGQEARLRCSPMKGHSHVYWYRQLPEEGLKFMVYLQKENIIDESGMPKERFSAEFPKEGPSILRIQQVVRGDSAAYFCASSLEQGSEQYFGPGTRLTVT.